This T cell receptor (beta chain) came from a study of Ad26.COV2.S vaccination and SARS-CoV-2 variants. Treatment in this sample: over 15 received Ad26.COV2.S at low or high dose, single or two shots; about 5 received placebo; per-sample allocation not given. The investigators took samples on day 63 after the first vaccine or placebo injection. This clone was recorded many times. The target antigen is unknown. Clones were read by immunoSEQ multiplex PCR, and TCRdb kept only the in-frame ones, dropping some. The sample holds about 370,000 clones; approximately 90% are singletons and the top ten take under 2%. The germline CDR1 and CDR2 sequences are MNHNS and SASEGT. After removal of 1 base from V and 7 bases from J, the junction contained 5 bases not matched to a gene. The CDR3 contains 15 residues. Points from the study as a whole: Once vaccination had occurred, spike-specific CD8+ and CD4+ T cell responses reportedly showed substantial breadth.

The chain combines TRBV6-1 with TRBJ2-2; 8 nucleotides agree with TRBD2. This receptor was obtained from a person aged 18 to 59 who received the Ad26.COV2.S COVID-19 vaccine or a placebo. The sample here was peripheral blood, taken in a trial of Ad26.COV2.S vaccine versus placebo. CDR3 sequence reads: CASSEESGSGGELFF. The CDR3 DNA reads as TGTGCCAGCAGTGAAGAAAGCGGGAGTGGCGGGGAGCTGTTTTTT.